This is a list of T cell receptor beta chains from one sample in a study of molecular identifiers for immune sequencing clone quantification. TCRdb recomputed calls from the PCR reads with MiXCR, one row per CDR3 protein. The table includes about 630,000 distinct CDR3 sequences, about 25% detected once. Sequencing used naive CD8+ T cells from blood, with Jurkat cell RNA spiked in. These receptors all stem from a human donor in good health. Some libraries in this study had Jurkat cell RNA spiked in. Each CDR3 is given with its conserved first and last residue. Fields, in order: V gene, clone size, J gene, D gene, CDR3 DNA, CDR3 protein. The D gene is left open where the match is weak. Some rows have no size entry. The others give once, few or many, or a class for an expanded clone.

TRBV4-1	-	TRBJ1-5	-	TGCGCCAGCAGCTGGGGAGTTTTGGGCAATCAGCCCCAGCATTTT	CASSWGVLGNQPQHF
TRBV29-1	many	TRBJ1-1	-	TGCAGCGTTGAAGTATCAGGCAGGGAAGCTTTCTTT	CSVEVSGREAFF
TRBV4-3	few	TRBJ2-1	-	TGCGCCAGCAGCCAAGATCAATTTCCCCTATACAATGAGCAGTTCTTC	CASSQDQFPLYNEQFF
TRBV10-3	few	TRBJ2-3	TRBD1	TGTGCCATCAGTGATAGTGGGGGACAGGGGGACACAGATACGCAGTATTTT	CAISDSGGQGDTDTQYF
TRBV20-1	few	TRBJ2-7	-	TGCAGTGCTAAAGTGGGGCGGGACTCCTACGAGCAGTACTTC	CSAKVGRDSYEQYF
TRBV29-1	-	TRBJ1-1	-	TGCAGCGTTGAGGGCTCCCCCACTGAAGCTCTCTTT	CSVEGSPTEALF
TRBV12-3/TRBV12-4	-	TRBJ1-1	-	TGTGCCAGCAGACCAGCGGTGGCGGGCACTGAAGCTTTCTTT	CASRPAVAGTEAFF
TRBV28	many	TRBJ1-4	TRBD1	TGTGCCAGCAGTTTATACGACAGGGTCTTCGGGAAAATTAATGAAAAACTGTTTTTT	CASSLYDRVFGKINEKLFF
TRBV6-1	-	TRBJ1-1	-	TGTGCCAGCAGTGAATTAAAAGGGCCGAACACTGAAGCTTTCTTT	CASSELKGPNTEAFF
TRBV6-6	-	TRBJ2-5	TRBD2	TGTGCCAGCAGTTATGGGCTAGCGGAAGAGACCCAGTACTTC	CASSYGLAEETQYF
TRBV20-1	-	TRBJ1-2	TRBD1	TGCAGTGCTAGGACAGGGGGATCTTATGGCTACACCTTC	CSARTGGSYGYTF
TRBV7-9	many	TRBJ2-3	-	TGTGCCAGCAGCCAAGCTTTCTTAGCAGATACGCAGTATTTT	CASSQAFLADTQYF
TRBV27	-	TRBJ2-7	-	TGTGCCAGCAGGGCCGGACTTGTCTACGAGCAGCACTTC	CASRAGLVYEQHF
TRBV29-1	many	TRBJ2-3	-	TGCAGCGTGCCGCAGGGGACAGATACGCAGTATTTT	CSVPQGTDTQYF
TRBV12-3/TRBV12-4	-	TRBJ2-5	-	TGTGCCAGCAGTTTAGCGTATAGCCAGTTGGGAGAGACCCAGTACTTC	CASSLAYSQLGETQYF